The clone carrying this TCR beta chain was recorded at least ten times. Time point defined: newly diagnosed GD, antithyroid drugs for less than 3 months. TCR sequences were obtained from RNA taken from PBMCs. The source of the sample is a study of regulatory T cells in long-lasting Graves disease. V dropped 4 bases and J dropped 8 bases, with 21 bases sitting between them. This CDR3 contains 16 residues. The germline CDR1 and CDR2 sequences are MNHEY and SMNVEV (reference sequence). TCR beta libraries were built with iRepertoire HTBI primers and Arm-PCR of CDR3 regions. A single record per CDR3 protein comes from TCRdb applying MiXCR to the multiplex PCR reads. The data contain around 420,000 distinct CDR3 sequences, about 14% of them seen just once; the ten biggest clones take up 20% to 25%.

The clonotype comes from a female donor with Graves disease. The material was peripheral blood mononuclear cells (PBMCs), obtained at new diagnosis, from a patient treated with antithyroid drugs. This chain joins TRBV27 and TRBJ1-5; D uncertain. CDR3 nucleotides: TGTGCCAGCAGTTCCTATGAAGGAGGGAGTAGCAAGCCCCAGCATTTT. This encodes CASSSYEGGSSKPQHF.